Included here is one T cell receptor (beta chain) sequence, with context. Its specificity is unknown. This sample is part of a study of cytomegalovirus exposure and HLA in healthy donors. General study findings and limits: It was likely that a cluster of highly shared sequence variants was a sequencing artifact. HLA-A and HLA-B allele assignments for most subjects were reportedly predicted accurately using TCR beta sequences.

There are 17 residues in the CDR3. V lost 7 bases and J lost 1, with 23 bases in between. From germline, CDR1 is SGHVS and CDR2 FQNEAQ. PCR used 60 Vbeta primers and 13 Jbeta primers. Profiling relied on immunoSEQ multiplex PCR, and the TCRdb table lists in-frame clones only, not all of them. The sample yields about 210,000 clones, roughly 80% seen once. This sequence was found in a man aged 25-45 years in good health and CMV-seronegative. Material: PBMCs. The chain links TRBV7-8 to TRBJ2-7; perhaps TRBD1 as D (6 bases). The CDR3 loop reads CASIYPPRTEQSYEQYF. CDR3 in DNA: TGTGCCAGCATATATCCCCCGAGGACAGAACAATCCTACGAGCAGTACTTC. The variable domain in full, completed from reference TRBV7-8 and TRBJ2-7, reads GAGVSQSPRYKVAKRGQDVALRCDPISGHVSLFWYQQALGQGPEFLTYFQNEAQLDKSGLPSDRFFAERPEGSVSTLKIQRTQQEDSAVYLCASIYPPRTEQSYEQYFGPGTRLTVT.